This T cell receptor (beta chain) was captured by sequencing in a study of early T cells in non-severe SARS-CoV-2 infection. Study-level information: From unsorted whole blood, bulk RNA was sequenced, and the chains remained unpaired.

Unique molecular identifier tags were affixed to discrete cDNA molecules. TCRdb redid the calling of the 5' RACE reads with MiXCR, one entry per CDR3 protein. The sample has 70,000 to 80,000 distinct CDR3 sequences; under 15% are singletons. General observations from the study: Lookups in VDJdb leaned toward anti-spike CD8 responses and missed private and CD4 specificities.

The CDR3 extends over 13 amino acids. With V trimmed by 8 bases and J by 5 bases, 8 bases remained unmatched. The germline CDR1 and CDR2 sequences are SEHNR and FQNEAQ (reference sequence). The table lists this clonotype with a few counts. Antigen unknown. The input for sequencing was whole blood, taken at baseline. The J gene is TRBJ1-1, the V gene TRBV7-9, with 7 nucleotides matching TRBD1. This TCR derives from an adult who was a healthcare worker with PCR-confirmed SARS-CoV-2 infection or an uninfected control (not recorded which). The CDR3 reads CASGYRGRTEAFF. CDR3 coding DNA: TGTGCCAGCGGTTACAGGGGTAGGACTGAAGCTTTCTTT.